This T cell receptor beta chain came from a study of T cells in Graves' hyperthyroidism and ophthalmopathy. Study-wide results and limits: Progression to ophthalmopathy was predicted a median of roughly 6.6 months early.

CDR1 and CDR2 from the germline V gene are LGHDT and YNNKEL (reference sequence). This CDR3 is built from 15 residues. Trimming removed 1 base from V and 0 bases from J, with 6 bases in between. Recently diagnosed hyperthyroidism of less than 2 months' duration affected patients aged 18 to 65. Around 10 ml fresh peripheral blood yielded the PBMCs. Researchers took RNA transcripts and amplified the TCR beta CDR3 regions from them. The HTBI set primed first-round TCR CDR3 RT-PCR. TCRdb reprocessed the multiplex PCR reads with MiXCR, giving one entry per CDR3 protein. The data contain 550,000 to 600,000 distinct CDR3 sequences, 16% of them singletons. Comments on this clonotype: Its antigen is unidentified.

The sequencing input was blood. The chain uses TRBV3-1 and TRBJ2-2; D not certain. The sequence derives from a woman aged 18-29 years with Graves' hyperthyroidism. The CDR3 DNA follows: TGTGCCAGCAGCCAAGGGCCCCCGAACACCGGGGAGCTGTTTTTT. Residues: CASSQGPPNTGELFF.